This T cell receptor (beta chain) was sequenced for a study of cytomegalovirus exposure and HLA in healthy donors. This clone has more than one count but fewer than ten. Researchers ran the PCR with 60 Vbeta and 13 Jbeta primers. Generated by immunoSEQ multiplex PCR, the TCRdb table keeps only in-frame clones and is missing some. The table has 150,000 to 200,000 clones, around four fifths seen once. V lost 1 base to trimming and J lost 6 bases; unmatched junction nucleotides: 3. The CDR3 spans 15 residues. Germline V gene data show CDR1 as MNHNS and CDR2 as SASEGT. This clonotype was obtained from a man between 18 and 29 years old in good health and CMV-seronegative. The V gene is TRBV6-1, the J gene TRBJ2-2; 9 bases are shared with TRBD2. The specimen was PBMCs. The CDR3 loop is CASSEVVAGAGELFF. In DNA, the CDR3 is TGTGCCAGCAGTGAAGTGGTAGCGGGGGCCGGGGAGCTGTTTTTT.